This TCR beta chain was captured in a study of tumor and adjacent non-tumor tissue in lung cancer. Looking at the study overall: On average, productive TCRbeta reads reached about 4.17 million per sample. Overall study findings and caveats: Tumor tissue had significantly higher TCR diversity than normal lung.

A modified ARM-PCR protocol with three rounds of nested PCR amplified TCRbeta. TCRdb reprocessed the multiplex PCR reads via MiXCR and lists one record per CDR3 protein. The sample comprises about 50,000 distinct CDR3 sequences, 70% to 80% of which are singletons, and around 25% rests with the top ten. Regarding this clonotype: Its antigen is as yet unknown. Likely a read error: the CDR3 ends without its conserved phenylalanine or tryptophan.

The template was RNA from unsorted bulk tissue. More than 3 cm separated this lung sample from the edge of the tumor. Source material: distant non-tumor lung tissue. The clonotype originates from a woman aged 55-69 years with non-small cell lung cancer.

The CDR3 loop is CSASLRDTEAFL. CDR3 in DNA: TGCAGCGCTTCCCTCCGGGACACTGAAGCTTTCCTT. The chain couples TRBV29-1 to TRBJ1-1; D is unclear. Germline-derived CDR1 and CDR2 are SQVTM and ANQGSEA. V dropped 7 bases and J dropped 3 bases, with 12 bases sitting between them. This CDR3 comprises 12 residues.